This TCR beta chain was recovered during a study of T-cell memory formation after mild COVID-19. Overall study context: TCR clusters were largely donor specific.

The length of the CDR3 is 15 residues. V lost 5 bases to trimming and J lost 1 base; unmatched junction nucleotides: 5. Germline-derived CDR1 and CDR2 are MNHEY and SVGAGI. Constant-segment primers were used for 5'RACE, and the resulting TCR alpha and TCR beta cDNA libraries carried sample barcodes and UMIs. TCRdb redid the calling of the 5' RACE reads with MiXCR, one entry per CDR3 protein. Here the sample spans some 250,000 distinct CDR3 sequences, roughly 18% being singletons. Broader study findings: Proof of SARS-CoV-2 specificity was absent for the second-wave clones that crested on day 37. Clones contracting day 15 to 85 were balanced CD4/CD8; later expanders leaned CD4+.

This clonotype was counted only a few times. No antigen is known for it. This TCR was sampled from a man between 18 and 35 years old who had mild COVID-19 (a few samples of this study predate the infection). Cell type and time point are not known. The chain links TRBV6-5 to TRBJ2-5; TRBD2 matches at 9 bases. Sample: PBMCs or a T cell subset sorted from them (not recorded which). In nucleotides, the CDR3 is TGTGCCAGCAGTAGAGCGGGGGGAAGCCAAGAGACCCAGTACTTC. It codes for CASSRAGGSQETQYF.